This T cell receptor beta chain was identified during a study of immune evolution from preneoplasia to lung adenocarcinoma. The ends were cut back, 3 bases at V and 0 bases at J, with 12 bases in the middle. Per germline, CDR1 MNHNS and CDR2 SASEGT. The CDR3 has 15 residues. Patient tissue came from resections in Japan or China, 2014–2017. Study results and limitations: Normal lung had highest clonality; later lesions appeared denser, more diverse. Top clone frequencies peaked in normal lung, apparently declining through invasive adenocarcinoma.

Generated by immunoSEQ multiplex PCR, the TCRdb table keeps only in-frame clones and is missing some. The data show some 7,500 clones, around 82% seen once. In the case of this clone: Its antigen is not known.

Sample: FFPE minimally invasive lung adenocarcinoma tissue. V gene TRBV6-1 combines with J gene TRBJ2-7; possibly TRBD1 for D (6 bases). This receptor was identified in an older person with lung adenocarcinoma. The CDR3 protein is CASSERQASSYEQYF. The DNA of the CDR3 is TGTGCCAGCAGTGAGCGACAGGCCAGCTCCTACGAGCAGTACTTC.